This T cell receptor (beta chain) is from a study of shared clonotypes between healthy human individuals. A note on this clone: Antigen: not known.

An even split of each subset's genomic DNA across several immunoSEQ plates was performed. This table comes from immunoSEQ multiplex PCR, and its TCRdb copy is limited to in-frame clones, with some not included. This sample yields roughly 1,600,000 clones, of which 98% to 99% are seen a single time; approximately 0.38% belongs to the top ten. Points from the study as a whole: Shared clonotypes across all four donors exceeded non-shared ones in generation probability.

This receptor was taken from a man aged 25 to 40 in good health. Sequenced sample: naive CD4+ T cells sorted from blood. Subset denoted: CD45RA+ positively selected.

This chain's CDR3 is CASSSPRDYNNEQFF. In DNA, the CDR3 is TGTGCCAGCAGCTCCCCCCGGGACTACAACAATGAGCAGTTCTTC. The J gene is TRBJ2-1, the V gene TRBV5-5; TRBD2 agrees at 7 bases. Germline-derived CDR1 and CDR2 are SGHKS and YYEKEE (reference sequence). The CDR3 length is 15 residues. V dropped 3 bases and J dropped 5; count of bases not matched to a gene: 8.